The present T cell receptor (beta chain) was sequenced within a study of cytomegalovirus exposure and HLA in healthy donors. Overall study context: As an earlier analysis found, about 200 million T cells yielded about 120 million unique TCR beta sequences. Study-wide results and caveats: Presence/absence analyses rested on an assumption that sequencing depth was roughly uniform across donors. Altogether, some 160 TCR beta chains were recorded as cytomegalovirus-associated. When a later analysis compared HLA-associated TCR beta chains with equally common others, the HLA-associated chains turned out to be more clonally expanded and to have lower generation probabilities.

The V gene's germline CDR1 is MNHEY and CDR2 SVGAGI. Deletions cut 2 bases from V and 7 bases from J, with 17 bases between. CDR3 length equals 16 residues. Remarks on this clone: Its specificity is not known. At the DNA level, this CDR3 is encoded by other sequences in the same sample as well.

The study ran its PCR with 60 Vbeta and 13 Jbeta primers. Repertoires were generated with immunoSEQ multiplex PCR, while TCRdb's copy carries only in-frame clones and drops some. The sample records more than 150,000 clones, around 76% being singletons. J is TRBJ2-2 and V is TRBV6-5; possible D gene TRBD2, 6 bases. This TCR came from a woman in her twenties or thirties in good health and CMV-seropositive. The specimen was PBMCs. This chain's CDR3 is CASSYGVRREVGELFF. CDR3 bases: TGTGCCAGCAGTTACGGAGTGAGGAGGGAAGTCGGGGAGCTGTTTTTT.